This T cell receptor (beta chain) appears in the sequencing data of a study of Ad26.COV2.S vaccination and SARS-CoV-2 variants. Study overall: Once or twice, 56 days apart, Ad26.COV2.S was delivered intramuscularly.

Assay: immunoSEQ multiplex PCR; the TCRdb copy retains only in-frame clones and omits some. The profile covers hundreds of thousands of clones, with approximately 84% appearing a single time and roughly 3.5% taken by the ten largest. Treatment defined: 19 received Ad26.COV2.S at low or high dose, single or two shots; several received placebo; per-sample allocation not given. After the first vaccine or placebo injection, samples were drawn on day 63. V shed 3 bases and J shed 5 bases, with 8 bases lying between them. From germline, CDR1 is LNHDA and CDR2 SQIVND (reference sequence). The CDR3 covers 12 residues.

This receptor was taken from a person between 18 and 65 years old who received the Ad26.COV2.S COVID-19 vaccine or a placebo. The source was peripheral blood, collected in a trial of Ad26.COV2.S vaccine versus placebo. The J gene is TRBJ2-7, the V gene TRBV19; D gene ambiguous. CDR3 loop: CASSISPNEQYF. CDR3 DNA: TGTGCCAGTAGTATCTCGCCAAACGAGCAGTACTTC. Supplemented by reference TRBV19 and TRBJ2-7, the full variable domain reads DGGITQSPKYLFRKEGQNVTLSCEQNLNHDAMYWYRQDPGQGLRLIYYSQIVNDFQKGDIAEGYSVSREKKESFPLTVTSAQKNPTAFYLCASSISPNEQYFGPGTRLTVT.